The TCR beta chain under discussion was sequenced for a study of cytomegalovirus exposure and HLA in healthy donors. The assay was immunoSEQ multiplex PCR, and TCRdb's table has in-frame clones only and misses some. The sample contains roughly 130,000 clones, about 91% of which appear only once. V gave up 4 bases and J gave up 5 bases, with 11 bases separating them. The CDR3 spans 13 residues. The germline V gene has CDR1 MGHRA and CDR2 YSYEKL. This clone has only one observation. Sequenced: PBMCs. The TCR originated in a young woman in good health and CMV-seropositive. V gene TRBV4-1 combines with J gene TRBJ2-5, with D perhaps matching TRBD1 (6 bases). CDR3 region: CASSLTGGETQYF. The CDR3 nucleotides read TGCGCCAGCAGCCTGACAGGCGGCGAGACCCAGTACTTC.